This T cell receptor (beta chain) was identified in a study of identifying expanded T cells in peripheral blood. The method was immunoSEQ multiplex PCR; TCRdb's version includes in-frame clones alone and lacks a portion of them. The data contain about 100,000 clones, approximately 90% of them singletons. Notes on this clone: Its cognate antigen is unknown.

Study findings and constraints: Technical replicates showed around 1.1 changed clones; approximately 2 weeks approximately 16; four weeks 19. Across healthy donors, higher total template counts meant significantly greater approximately two-week count variance.

Germline V gene lookup returns CDR1 LNHNV and CDR2 YYDKDF (reference sequence). The CDR3 totals 15 residues. V gave up 9 bases and J gave up 2 bases, with 16 bases separating them. Healthy donors had no documented immune events, such as infections, while sampled. Sequencing was carried out using blood. This receptor was taken from a person between 18 and 75 years old in good health. The chain links TRBV15 to TRBJ2-2; maybe TRBD1 (5 bases). CDR3 loop: CATSRRRANTGELFF. As DNA, the CDR3 is TGTGCCACGAGTCGCCGCAGGGCAAACACCGGGGAGCTGTTTTTT.